Here is one T cell receptor beta chain with its context. Seattle participants joined during active infection and were tracked over time. Repertoires were generated with immunoSEQ multiplex PCR, while TCRdb's copy carries only in-frame clones and drops some. The sample consists of a few hundred thousand clones, over 70% of them appearing once. The data belong to a study of blood T cell repertoires in COVID-19. The wider study: Donors in the United States, Italy and Spain gave samples during acute or convalescent COVID-19. PBMCs, B-cell-depleted T cells, or T cells provided the cDNA or gDNA that made up the material.

The V gene lost 3 bases and the J gene lost 7 bases, with 7 bases spanning the gap. The CDR3 consists of 12 residues. The germline gives CDR1 GTSNPN, CDR2 SVGIG (reference sequence). Input material: peripheral blood. The sequence came from a woman aged 70-85 years with COVID-19, enrolled during active disease. This chain uses TRBV30 with TRBJ1-6; D gene unclear. CDR3: CAWSAQNSPLHF. The CDR3 nucleotides are TGTGCCTGGAGCGCTCAGAATTCACCCCTCCACTTT.